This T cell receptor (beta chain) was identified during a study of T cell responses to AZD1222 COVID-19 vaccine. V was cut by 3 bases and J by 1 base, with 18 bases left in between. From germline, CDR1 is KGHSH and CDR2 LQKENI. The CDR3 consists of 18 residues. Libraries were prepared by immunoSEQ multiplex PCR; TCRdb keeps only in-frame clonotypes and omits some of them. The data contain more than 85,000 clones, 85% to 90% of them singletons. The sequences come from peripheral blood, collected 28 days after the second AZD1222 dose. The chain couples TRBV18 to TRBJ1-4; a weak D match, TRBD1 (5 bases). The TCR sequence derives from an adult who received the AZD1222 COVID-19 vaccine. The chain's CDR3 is CASSPISLTRETNEKLFF. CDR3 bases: TGTGCCAGCTCACCGATCAGCCTCACCAGGGAAACTAATGAAAAACTGTTTTTT.